The 22 T cell receptor beta chains below all came from one sample that was sequenced in a study of response to subunit inactivated influenza vaccine. TCRdb analysed the RT-PCR reads with MiXCR anew, one entry per CDR3 protein. Here the sample spans about 780,000 distinct CDR3 sequences, around 20% being singletons. The sample here was PBMCs from blood, taken 5 days after vaccination. The receptors derive from a man aged 45-65 years who received an inactivated influenza vaccine.

The rearrangement links TRBV10-3 to TRBJ2-2; TRBD2 matches 7 bases. From germline, CDR1 is ENHRY and CDR2 SYGVKD. The V and J ends lost 8 bases and 6 bases, in that order; junction bases with no gene match: 15. The CDR3 length is 16 residues. The CDR3 loop reads CAIFPKGRVKPGELFF. DNA for the CDR3: TGTGCCATCTTCCCAAAGGGGAGGGTTAAGCCCGGGGAGCTGTTTTTT.

The gene calls are TRBV12-3 or TRBV12-4 and TRBJ2-3; D is unclear. The CDR3 spans 15 residues. The germline V and J ends were trimmed by 6 bases and 0 bases, with 13 bases remaining between them. The CDR3 DNA reads as TGTGCCAGCAGCCGCAGGAGATCTAGCACAGATACGCAGTATTTT. As protein: CASSRRRSSTDTQYF.

This clonotype was seen only a few times. The genes are TRBV5-1 and TRBJ2-3; 8 nucleotides line up with TRBD1. Germline V gives CDR1 SGHRS, CDR2 YFSETQ. This CDR3 has 15 residues. The V and J ends lost 2 bases and 2 bases, in that order; junction bases with no gene match: 4. The DNA for the CDR3 is TGCGCCAGCAGCTTCGCAGGGGGCCCCACAGATACGCAGTATTTT. It codes for CASSFAGGPTDTQYF.

This clonotype showed up just a few times. The chain carries TRBV10-3 and TRBJ2-3; D is uncertain. This CDR3 has 15 residues. Germline V lookup: CDR1 ENHRY, CDR2 SYGVKD. Trimming cost V 8 bases and J 2 bases, with 17 bases left between them. This CDR3 is CAIASKEVDTDTQYF. The CDR3 DNA reads TGTGCCATCGCGAGTAAGGAAGTTGACACAGATACGCAGTATTTT.

The genes are TRBV20-1 and TRBJ2-3; 15 bases are a match to TRBD2. The trim removed 5 bases at V and 6 bases at J, leaving 6 bases unmatched. CDR1 is DFQATT and CDR2 is SNEGSKA in the germline V gene (reference sequence). The CDR3 is made up of 15 amino acids. The CDR3 sequence is CSAPRTSGRADTQYF. CDR3 DNA: TGCAGTGCTCCGAGGACTAGCGGGAGGGCGGATACGCAGTATTTT.

This chain uses TRBV28 with TRBJ2-1; D perhaps matches TRBD1 (6 bases). V was shortened by 6 bases and J by 3 bases, with 15 bases between the two germline ends. The CDR3 loop spans 15 amino acids. Germline V lookup: CDR1 MDHEN, CDR2 SYDVKM. CDR3: CASSSPRTVYNEQFF. Written as DNA, the CDR3 is TGTGCCAGCAGCTCCCCCCGGACAGTCTACAATGAGCAGTTCTTC.

The V gene is TRBV5-1, the J gene TRBJ2-5; D remains ambiguous. Germline V CDR1 and CDR2: SGHRS, YFSETQ. The CDR3 has 17 amino acids. Trimming cost V 0 bases and J 2 bases, with 17 bases left between them. CDR3 DNA sequence: TGCGCCAGCAGCTTGGTTAAGGAGTCTAATTTACAAGAGACCCAGTACTTC. It specifies CASSLVKESNLQETQYF.

This clonotype was recorded a few times. The chain couples TRBV14 to TRBJ2-7; TRBD2 agrees at 10 bases. Losses at the gene ends were 6 bases for V and 2 bases for J; bases not matched to a gene: 10. The CDR3 spans 16 residues. Germline CDR1 is SGHDN and CDR2 is FVKESK. The CDR3 DNA reads as TGTGCCAGCAGTTTCCTAGCGGGAGTAGGCCCCTACGAGCAGTACTTC. This codes for CASSFLAGVGPYEQYF.

The table lists this clonotype with a few counts. V usage is TRBV4-1 and J usage is TRBJ2-3; D is perhaps TRBD2 (5 bases). Per germline, CDR1 MGHRA and CDR2 YSYEKL. The length of the CDR3 is 14 residues. Trimming took 3 bases from V and 6 from J, leaving 13 bases between them. The CDR3 region is CASSHLAGRDTQYF. Here the CDR3 DNA reads TGCGCCAGCAGCCATCTTGCGGGCCGGGATACGCAGTATTTT.

The chain joins TRBV13 to TRBJ1-1; tentatively, D is TRBD1 (5 bases). The CDR3 sequence is 16 residues long. Germline CDR1 is PRHDT and CDR2 is FYEKMQ (reference sequence). Trimming removed 4 bases at V and 4 bases at J, with 19 bases between. The CDR3 bases are TGTGCCAGCAGCTCTGATAGGTGGTCCGGGACCACTGAAGCTTTCTTT. Amino acids: CASSSDRWSGTTEAFF.

This clonotype was seen more than once but under ten times. The CDR3 here is CASSLASTGGEQYF. The CDR3 DNA follows: TGTGCCAGCAGCTTAGCGTCCACAGGGGGCGAGCAGTACTTC. This chain connects TRBV7-9 to TRBJ2-7, with 8 positions matching TRBD1. The length of the CDR3 is 14 residues. Trimming at V came to 0 bases and at J to 6 bases, leaving 4 bases not matched to a gene. Germline-derived CDR1 and CDR2 are SEHNR and FQNEAQ (reference sequence).

The gene calls are TRBV5-1 and TRBJ2-1, with 8 positions matching TRBD1. The CDR3 is made up of 15 amino acids. Germline lookup yields CDR1 SGHRS and CDR2 YFSETQ. With 4 bases clipped from V and 6 bases from J, the junction kept 9 bases outside the gene matches. The CDR3 loop is CASSARGRPPNEQFF. The CDR3, as DNA: TGCGCCAGCAGCGCCAGGGGGCGTCCACCCAATGAGCAGTTCTTC.

This chain uses TRBV2 with TRBJ1-2; 9 positions match TRBD1. Per the germline V gene, CDR1 is SNHLY and CDR2 is FYNNEI. V lost 6 bases and J lost 7; bases outside the gene matches: 9. There are 14 residues in the CDR3. The CDR3 sequence: CASRFRDRDPGYTF. In DNA, the CDR3 is TGTGCCAGCAGATTCCGGGACAGGGATCCTGGCTACACCTTC.

The CDR3, as DNA: TGTGCCAGCAGTACCTCAGGGGGCGCGGTGGGCAATGAGCAGTTCTTC. Its protein product is CASSTSGGAVGNEQFF. V and J are TRBV6-1 and TRBJ2-1, with TRBD1 matching over 8 bases. This CDR3 contains 16 residues. CDR1 is MNHNS, CDR2 SASEGT, per germline. J was trimmed by 6 bases and V by 5 bases; bases with no gene match: 12.

This clonotype showed up just a few times. This chain links TRBV6-5 with TRBJ1-1; no clear D. CDR1 is MNHEY and CDR2 is SVGAGI in the germline V gene. V was clipped by 7 bases and J by 4 bases, with 16 bases between them. This CDR3 comprises 14 residues. As DNA, the CDR3 is TGTGCCAGCACTCACTCCCGGGTACCCACTGAAGCTTTCTTT. Its protein product is CASTHSRVPTEAFF.

The gene calls are TRBV12-3 or TRBV12-4 and TRBJ2-7, with D unresolved. The CDR3 covers 12 residues. The V end was cut by 6 bases, the J end by 3 bases, with 9 bases between. The CDR3 protein is CASRSTFYEQYF. Here the CDR3 DNA reads TGTGCCAGCAGATCGACTTTCTACGAGCAGTACTTC.

The chain combines TRBV12-3 or TRBV12-4 with TRBJ2-1; D possibly corresponds to TRBD2 (6 bases). V gave up 4 bases and J gave up 12 bases, with 13 bases separating them. The CDR3 spans 12 residues. The CDR3 reads CASSYNRDSQFF. The DNA of the CDR3 is TGTGCCAGCAGTTACAACCGGGACTCGCAGTTCTTC.

In this sample, this clonotype turned up many times. V usage is TRBV20-1 and J usage is TRBJ2-1; possibly TRBD1 for D (6 bases). The length of the CDR3 is 14 residues. Germline CDR1 is DFQATT and CDR2 is SNEGSKA (reference sequence). V was trimmed by 3 bases and J by 4 bases, leaving 13 bases between them. Written as DNA, the CDR3 is TGCAGTGCTAGTGAGGGACAAGAGTACAATGAGCAGTTCTTC. Amino acid sequence: CSASEGQEYNEQFF.

V and J are TRBV6-2 or TRBV6-3 and TRBJ1-5; D is perhaps TRBD1 (5 bases). The CDR3 runs 13 residues. The V end was cut by 11 bases, the J end by 6 bases, with 17 bases between. Germline CDR1 reads MNHEY; CDR2 reads SVGEGT. The CDR3 here is CAGIGAHIQPQHF. DNA for the CDR3: TGTGCCGGGATCGGGGCGCATATTCAGCCCCAGCATTTT.

The chain employs TRBV29-1 and TRBJ2-1; the D gene is possibly TRBD2 (6 bases). V shed 6 bases and J shed 3 bases, with 15 bases lying between them. The CDR3 is 14 amino acids. Germline assignment: CDR1 SQVTM and CDR2 ANQGSEA. CDR3 loop: CSVAGLPVYNEQFF. The CDR3 region has the DNA TGCAGCGTGGCGGGACTCCCAGTCTACAATGAGCAGTTCTTC.

The chain employs TRBV5-1 and TRBJ2-5; D gene ambiguous. CDR1 is SGHRS and CDR2 is YFSETQ in the germline V gene. This CDR3 has 14 residues. V was cut by 0 bases and J by 5 bases, with 11 bases left in between. The CDR3 DNA follows: TGCGCCAGCAGCTTGGCAAGCGCGGAGGAGACCCAGTACTTC. It yields the protein CASSLASAEETQYF.

There are many counts of this clonotype. This chain uses TRBV12-3 or TRBV12-4 with TRBJ2-7; unclear D gene. V dropped 7 bases and J dropped 6 bases, with 13 bases sitting between them. The CDR3 is 12 residues long. In DNA form, the CDR3 reads TGTGCCAGCACCACGCCCCCAACCGAGCAGTACTTC. Translating it yields CASTTPPTEQYF.